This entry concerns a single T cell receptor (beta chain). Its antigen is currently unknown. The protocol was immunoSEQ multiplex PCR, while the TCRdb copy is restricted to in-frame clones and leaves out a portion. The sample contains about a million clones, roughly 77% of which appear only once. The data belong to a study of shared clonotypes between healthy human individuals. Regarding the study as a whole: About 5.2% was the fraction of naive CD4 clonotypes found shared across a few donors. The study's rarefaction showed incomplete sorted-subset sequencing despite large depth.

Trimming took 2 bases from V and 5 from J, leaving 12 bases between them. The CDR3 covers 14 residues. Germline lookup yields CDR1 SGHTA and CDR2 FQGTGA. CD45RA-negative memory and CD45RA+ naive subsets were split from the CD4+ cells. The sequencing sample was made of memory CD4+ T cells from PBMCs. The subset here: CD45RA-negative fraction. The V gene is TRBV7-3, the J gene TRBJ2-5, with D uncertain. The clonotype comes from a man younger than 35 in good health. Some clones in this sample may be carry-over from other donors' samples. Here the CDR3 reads CASSLGPSPETQYF. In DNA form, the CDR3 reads TGTGCCAGCAGCTTAGGACCCTCTCCGGAGACCCAGTACTTC.